Shown below are 30 T cell receptor beta chains from a single sample sequenced in a study of T cell responses to AZD1222 COVID-19 vaccine. TCRdb's copy holds only in-frame clones and misses some; the assay was immunoSEQ multiplex PCR. The sample carries approximately 170,000 clones, roughly 85% recorded once. The specimen comprised peripheral blood, sampled 28 days after the second AZD1222 dose. The source is an adult who received the AZD1222 COVID-19 vaccine.

The chain recombines TRBV5-1 with TRBJ1-1; the match to TRBD1 covers 8 bases. CDR3 size: 13 residues. The germline gives CDR1 SGHRS, CDR2 YFSETQ. V was clipped by 5 bases and J by 3 bases; unmatched bases: 3. The CDR3 loop reads CASRTGDDTEAFF. The CDR3 DNA reads TGCGCCAGCAGGACAGGGGATGACACTGAAGCTTTCTTT.

The chain joins TRBV6-5 to TRBJ2-7; TRBD2 is a possible D gene (7 bases). The CDR3 contains 16 residues. V was pared by 2 bases and J by 1 base, with 15 bases between. Germline lookup yields CDR1 MNHEY and CDR2 SVGAGI. The CDR3 coding sequence is TGTGCCAGCAGTTACGATGCGGGGGCACCTTCCTACGAGCAGTACTTC. This gives the protein CASSYDAGAPSYEQYF.

This chain connects TRBV5-1 to TRBJ2-5; the D call may be TRBD1 or TRBD2 (5 bases each). Trimming cost V 4 bases and J 5 bases, with 12 bases left between them. The CDR3 contains 13 residues. The germline V gene encodes CDR1 SGHRS and CDR2 YFSETQ. The CDR3 protein is CASSRFWGETQYF. The DNA for the CDR3 is TGCGCCAGCAGCCGTTTCTGGGGGGAGACCCAGTACTTC.

The count of this clone is one. J is TRBJ1-2 and V is TRBV5-8, with 8 bases matching TRBD1. The V segment lost 4 bases and the J segment 4 bases; nucleotides outside the gene matches: 9. There are 15 residues in the CDR3. Germline CDR1 reads SGHTS; CDR2 reads YDEGEE. DNA for the CDR3: TGTGCCAGCAGCCAGACCGGGACAGGCAGCTATGGCTACACCTTC. Protein sequence: CASSQTGTGSYGYTF.

This chain uses TRBV2 with TRBJ2-2, with 14 bases aligning to TRBD2. Germline CDR1 is SNHLY and CDR2 is FYNNEI. V shed 6 bases and J 3 bases; nucleotides not matched to a gene: 9. This CDR3 is built from 18 residues. For the CDR3, the DNA is TGTGCCAGCAGGCCACCGGGACTAGCGGGGGCGCACACCGGGGAGCTGTTTTTT. Translation gives CASRPPGLAGAHTGELFF.

The genes are TRBV29-1 and TRBJ1-1; possible D gene TRBD1, 5 bases. Germline values: CDR1 SQVTM, CDR2 ANQGSEA. The CDR3 is made up of 12 amino acids. V gave up 4 bases and J gave up 3 bases, with 9 bases separating them. DNA for the CDR3: TGCAGCGTTGGGGAAGGGGACACTGAAGCTTTCTTT. Encoded protein: CSVGEGDTEAFF.

Note on this clone: A junction end diverges from the germline sequence, so it may reflect a read error. The sample carries other DNA sequences with the same CDR3. The CDR3, as DNA: TGTGCCAGCAGCCTAGCGAGCTCCTACGAGCAGTACTTC. Translated, it gives CASSLASSYEQYF. V and J are TRBV7-9 and TRBJ2-7, with D tentatively TRBD2 (6 bases). The CDR3 loop spans 13 amino acids. Germline lookup yields CDR1 SEHNR and CDR2 FQNEAQ (reference sequence).

This rearrangement joins TRBV10-3 to TRBJ1-5; the match to TRBD1 covers 11 bases. With V trimmed by 10 bases and J by 4 bases, 6 bases remained unmatched. Per germline, CDR1 ENHRY and CDR2 SYGVKD. The CDR3 is made up of 14 amino acids. CDR3 nucleotide sequence: TGTGCCACAAAAGGACAGGGGGCAAATCAGCCCCAGCATTTT. This translates into CATKGQGANQPQHF.

The genes are TRBV12-3 or TRBV12-4 and TRBJ1-3; no definite D call. The V end lost 2 bases, the J end lost 4 bases, and 6 bases lay between the germline ends. The length of the CDR3 is 13 residues. The CDR3 loop is CASSLMGGNTIYF. Written as DNA, the CDR3 is TGTGCCAGCAGTTTAATGGGGGGAAACACCATATATTTT.

The chain recombines TRBV7-9 with TRBJ1-1, with 11 nucleotides matching TRBD1. The V gene's germline CDR1 is SEHNR and CDR2 FQNEAQ (reference sequence). This CDR3 is built from 15 residues. The J segment lost 5 bases and the V segment lost 5 bases, leaving 7 bases of the junction unmatched. The CDR3 protein is CASSPGTGGGTEAFF. The CDR3 coding sequence is TGTGCCAGCAGCCCCGGGACAGGGGGAGGGACTGAAGCTTTCTTT.

CDR3 sequence reads: CASSGSRVTGELFF. CDR3 sequence (DNA): TGCGCCAGCAGTGGAAGCAGGGTCACCGGGGAGCTGTTTTTT. The chain recombines TRBV10-1 with TRBJ2-2, with a possible D match to TRBD1 (5 bases). The length of the CDR3 is 14 residues. V gave up 4 bases and J gave up 4 bases, with 10 bases separating them. From germline, CDR1 is WNHNN and CDR2 SYGVQD (reference sequence).

CDR3 residues: CASSPDSNYGYTF. The DNA of the CDR3 is TGTGCCAGCAGCCCTGACAGTAACTATGGCTACACCTTC. The rearrangement links TRBV7-2 to TRBJ1-2; D perhaps matches TRBD1 (5 bases). The CDR3 length is 13 residues. Per germline, CDR1 SGHTA and CDR2 FQGNSA. V lost 5 bases and J lost 1, with 8 bases in between.

The V and J genes are TRBV2 and TRBJ1-5; perhaps TRBD1 as D (6 bases). CDR3 length equals 15 residues. Germline V gives CDR1 SNHLY, CDR2 FYNNEI. V gave up 4 bases and J gave up 4 bases, with 14 bases separating them. The CDR3 DNA reads TGTGCCAGCAGTGCGGACAGACGAGCTAATCAGCCCCAGCATTTT. Translating gives CASSADRRANQPQHF.

This rearrangement joins TRBV4-1 to TRBJ2-7; 9 nucleotides match TRBD1. The J segment lost 2 bases and the V segment lost 2 bases, leaving 7 bases of the junction unmatched. Looked up from germline, CDR1 is MGHRA and CDR2 is YSYEKL. This CDR3 comprises 16 residues. The CDR3 reads CASSQLTGTGTYEQYF. The CDR3 nucleotides read TGCGCCAGCAGCCAATTAACCGGGACAGGGACCTACGAGCAGTACTTC.

The chain is built from TRBV6-1 and TRBJ2-1; perhaps D is TRBD1 or TRBD2 (5 bases each). The CDR3 is made up of 15 amino acids. The V gene lost 1 base and the J gene lost 4 bases, with 11 bases spanning the gap. Germline CDR1 reads MNHNS; CDR2 reads SASEGT. The CDR3 sequence: CASSEESGAYNEQFF. The CDR3 region has the DNA TGTGCCAGCAGTGAAGAATCCGGGGCTTACAATGAGCAGTTCTTC.

The rearrangement joins TRBV19 to TRBJ1-4, with 8 positions matching TRBD1. V was pared by 3 bases and J by 7 bases, with 4 bases of the junction left unmatched. This CDR3 is 14 amino acids long. Germline assignment: CDR1 LNHDA and CDR2 SQIVND (reference sequence). In DNA, the CDR3 is TGTGCCAGTAGTATGGCTACAGGGGGTGAAAAACTGTTTTTT. As protein: CASSMATGGEKLFF.

This sequence joins TRBV19 and TRBJ2-3; D remains ambiguous. There are 13 residues in the CDR3. The V gene lost 7 bases and the J gene lost 0 bases, with 8 bases spanning the gap. Germline CDR1 and CDR2: LNHDA and SQIVND (reference sequence). This chain's CDR3 is CASTWSSTDTQYF. In nucleotides, the CDR3 is TGTGCCAGTACGTGGAGTAGCACAGATACGCAGTATTTT.

The chain is built from TRBV4-1 and TRBJ2-2; D is perhaps TRBD2 (6 bases). CDR1 and CDR2 (germline): MGHRA, YSYEKL. V lost 3 bases, J lost 1 base, and 9 bases lay in between. CDR3 length equals 15 residues. The CDR3 DNA follows: TGCGCCAGCAGCCAGACGGGGGAGAACACCGGGGAGCTGTTTTTT. Its translation is CASSQTGENTGELFF.

This chain links TRBV7-9 with TRBJ2-1; TRBD2 might be the D (5 bases). The CDR3 totals 15 residues. The germline gives CDR1 SEHNR, CDR2 FQNEAQ (reference sequence). V was shortened by 5 bases and J by 2 bases, with 13 bases between the two germline ends. The CDR3 DNA is TGTGCCAGCAGCGTGGACTTAACTCCCTACAATGAGCAGTTCTTC. Its protein product is CASSVDLTPYNEQFF. The variable domain in full, with the rest retrieved from reference TRBV7-9 and TRBJ2-1, is DTGVSQNPRHKITKRGQNVTFRCDPISEHNRLYWYRQTLGQGPEFLTYFQNEAQLEKSRLLSDRFSAERPKGSFSTLEIQRTEQGDSAMYLCASSVDLTPYNEQFFGPGTRLTVL.

The chain uses TRBV29-1 and TRBJ1-2; 7 nucleotides match TRBD1. From germline, CDR1 is SQVTM and CDR2 ANQGSEA. The CDR3 runs 13 residues. V lost 6 bases, J lost 3 bases, and 7 bases stayed unmatched. The CDR3 sequence: CSVAPDRDYGYTF. Here the CDR3 DNA reads TGCAGCGTCGCTCCCGACAGGGACTATGGCTACACCTTC. The full variable domain, completed using reference TRBV29-1 and TRBJ1-2, is SAVISQKPSRDICQRGTSLTIQCQVDSQVTMMFWYRQQPGQSLTLIATANQGSEATYESGFVIDKFPISRPNLTFSTLTVSNMSPEDSSIYLCSVAPDRDYGYTFGSGTRLTVV.

This chain uses TRBV11-2 with TRBJ2-7; 8 bases are a match to TRBD1. V lost 1 base to trimming and J lost 1 base; unmatched junction nucleotides: 6. Germline assignment: CDR1 SGHAT and CDR2 FQNNGV. CDR3 length: 16 amino acids. The CDR3 is CASSLAETGASYEQYF. The CDR3 DNA is TGTGCCAGCAGCTTAGCTGAGACAGGGGCTTCCTACGAGCAGTACTTC. The full variable domain, in which reference TRBV11-2 and TRBJ2-7 provide the parts outside the CDR3, is EAGVAQSPRYKIIEKRQSVAFWCNPISGHATLYWYQQILGQGPKLLIQFQNNGVVDDSQLPKDRFSAERLKGVDSTLKIQPAKLEDSAVYLCASSLAETGASYEQYFGPGTRLTVT.

This clone has just one count. This sample also contains other DNA sequences that code for the same CDR3. The gene calls are TRBV30 and TRBJ1-5, with D tentatively TRBD1 (6 bases). Germline V lookup: CDR1 GTSNPN, CDR2 SVGIG (reference sequence). Trimming cost V 0 bases and J 5 bases, with 8 bases left between them. The CDR3 runs 13 residues. CDR3 sequence reads: CAWSVGGDQPQHF. DNA of the CDR3: TGTGCCTGGAGTGTGGGGGGCGATCAGCCCCAGCATTTT.

The CDR3: CASSWVRGWSGENSPLHF. CDR3 nucleotide sequence: TGTGCCAGCAGTTGGGTTAGGGGGTGGAGCGGAGAGAATTCACCCCTCCACTTT. The rearrangement links TRBV2 to TRBJ1-6; D perhaps matches TRBD1 (6 bases). This CDR3 has 18 residues. The germline V gene has CDR1 SNHLY and CDR2 FYNNEI. The V end was cut by 5 bases, the J end by 7 bases, with 24 bases between. The complete variable domain, with remaining parts taken from reference TRBV2 and TRBJ1-6, reads EPEVTQTPSHQVTQMGQEVILRCVPISNHLYFYWYRQILGQKVEFLVSFYNNEISEKSEIFDDQFSVERPDGSNFTLKIRSTKLEDSAMYFCASSWVRGWSGENSPLHFGNGTRLTVT.

The chain has TRBV6-1 and TRBJ1-3, with D possibly being TRBD1 (6 bases). Germline V gives CDR1 MNHNS, CDR2 SASEGT. This CDR3 spans 17 amino acids. Trimming stripped 1 base from V and 0 bases from J, with 13 bases between. This CDR3 is CASSEGQAIFSGNTIYF. The CDR3 DNA reads TGTGCCAGCAGTGAAGGACAGGCTATATTCTCTGGAAACACCATATATTTT.

The CDR3 DNA is TGTGCCAGCAGCCCCCGAGTCAGCGGGGGCACAGATACGCAGTATTTT. Translation: CASSPRVSGGTDTQYF. J is TRBJ2-3 and V is TRBV11-2; 7 bases line up with TRBD2. There are 16 residues in the CDR3. Germline V gives CDR1 SGHAT, CDR2 FQNNGV. V lost 5 bases, J lost 1 base, and 9 bases stayed unmatched.

This clone was seen only once. V gene TRBV5-6 combines with J gene TRBJ1-3; tentative D call: TRBD1 (6 bases). The V end lost 4 bases, the J end lost 0 bases, and 14 bases lay between the germline ends. CDR1 SGHDT and CDR2 YYEEEE come from the germline V gene. The CDR3 covers 16 residues. CDR3 in amino acids: CASSPRQVISGNTIYF. DNA of the CDR3: TGTGCCAGCAGCCCCCGACAGGTCATCTCTGGAAACACCATATATTTT.

DNA for the CDR3: TGTGCCAGCTCACAAACGACAGGGGAGGTCCACGAGCAGTACTTC. Translation: CASSQTTGEVHEQYF. The chain links TRBV18 to TRBJ2-7; 8 bases are shared with TRBD1. Germline CDR1 and CDR2: KGHSH and LQKENI. J was trimmed by 5 bases and V by 4 bases; bases with no gene match: 10. CDR3 length: 15 amino acids.

The rearrangement uses TRBV5-1 and TRBJ1-6; D unclear. Germline V gene sequence: CDR1 SGHRS, CDR2 YFSETQ. This CDR3 contains 12 residues. The ends were cut back, 2 bases at V and 7 bases at J, with 4 bases in the middle. For the CDR3, the DNA is TGCGCCAGCAGCTTCCAAAATTCACCCCTCCACTTT. The encoded protein is CASSFQNSPLHF.

V is TRBV11-3 and J is TRBJ2-3; D might be TRBD1 (5 bases). The CDR3 has 14 residues. V was clipped by 3 bases and J by 2 bases, with 9 bases between them. The V gene's germline CDR1 is SGHNT and CDR2 YENEEA. This CDR3 reads CASSLNGHTDTQYF. In DNA, the CDR3 is TGTGCCAGCAGCTTGAACGGACACACAGATACGCAGTATTTT.

The rearrangement uses TRBV4-3 and TRBJ2-7; TRBD1 might be the D (5 bases). This CDR3 has 14 amino acids. CDR1 is LGHNA, CDR2 YSLEER, per germline. Trimming took 1 base from V and 3 from J, leaving 10 bases between them. The CDR3 nucleotides read TGCGCCAGCAGCCAAGGTCGACAGAGCTACGAGCAGTACTTC. As protein: CASSQGRQSYEQYF.